This is a list of T cell receptor beta chains from one sample in a study of blood T cell repertoires in COVID-19. Clones were read by immunoSEQ multiplex PCR, and TCRdb kept only the in-frame ones, dropping some. Among some 260,000 clones listed, roughly 80% were seen once. The sample taken for sequencing was peripheral blood. All receptors derive from a man at least 80 years old with acute or convalescent COVID-19. CDR3s include the opening cysteine and the closing phenylalanine or tryptophan. D genes are given only for firm matches. Expanded clones get a size class; other rows say once, few or many, or leave the size out.

clone_size	d_call	v_call	j_call	cdr3_nt	cdr3_aa
once	TRBD1	TRBV6-5	TRBJ2-7	TGTGCCAGCAGTTACGACGGGACAGGGGGCGGTTTCGAGCAGTACTTC	CASSYDGTGGGFEQYF
NA	TRBD2	TRBV7-8	TRBJ2-3	TGTGCCAGCAGTTATAGCGGGGGCGGAACAGATACGCAGTATTTT	CASSYSGGGTDTQYF
NA	NA	TRBV7-8	TRBJ1-3	TGTGCCAGCAGCTTAGGGACAGCTTCTGGAAACACCATATATTTT	CASSLGTASGNTIYF
NA	TRBD1	TRBV4-1	TRBJ1-4	TGCGCCAGCAGCCAAGATAGGAGCAGGGGGCGAACTAATGAAAAACTGTTTTTT	CASSQDRSRGRTNEKLFF
NA	NA	TRBV5-1	TRBJ2-5	TGCGCCAGCAGCTTGGGGAGGGGACTCGAGGGGACCCAGTACTTC	CASSLGRGLEGTQYF
NA	TRBD1	TRBV7-9	TRBJ2-7	TGTGCCAGCAGCTTTTCCGGGACAGGGGGCCCATTGACCCCATACGAGCAGTACTTC	CASSFSGTGGPLTPYEQYF
NA	NA	TRBV19	TRBJ1-1	TGTGCCAGTAGTATTGATGGGAGGGACACTGAAGCTTTCTTT	CASSIDGRDTEAFF
NA	NA	TRBV2	TRBJ2-3	TGTGCCAGCAGTGAACAGGGGTCTACAGATACGCAGTATTTT	CASSEQGSTDTQYF
NA	NA	TRBV6-1	TRBJ2-5	TGTGCCAGCAGTGAAAGGGGGGGCGGGAGCAAGACCCAGTACTTC	CASSERGGGSKTQYF
NA	TRBD2	TRBV3-1/TRBV3-2	TRBJ2-7	TGTGCCAGCAGCTCCGCCGGGACTAGCGGGGGCTACGAGCAGTACTTC	CASSSAGTSGGYEQYF
few	NA	TRBV2	TRBJ2-1	TGTGCCGTAAAGGTCAGGGGAACTCCATCCAATGAGCAGTTCTTC	CAVKVRGTPSNEQFF
NA	NA	TRBV24-1	TRBJ2-7	TGTGCCACCAGTAGGGGGGAGGGTGCCTACGAGCAGTACTTC	CATSRGEGAYEQYF
NA	TRBD1	TRBV5-1	TRBJ1-4	TGCGCCAGCAGCTTTTTGGGACAGAGGAGCGAAAAACTGTTTTTT	CASSFLGQRSEKLFF
few	NA	TRBV5-4	TRBJ2-2	TGTGCCAGCAGCTTCAAAGGGGCCTACGGGGAGCTGTTTTTT	CASSFKGAYGELFF
once	NA	TRBV27	TRBJ2-2	TGTGCCAGCAGCGACACCGGGGAGCTGTTTTTT	CASSDTGELFF
NA	NA	TRBV30	TRBJ1-5	TGTGCCTGGAGTCCCGCGTTATATCAGCCCCAGCATTTT	CAWSPALYQPQHF
NA	TRBD1	TRBV29-1	TRBJ1-2	TGCAGCGTTGAAGGGGGGACAGGGAACTATGGCTACACCTTC	CSVEGGTGNYGYTF
NA	NA	TRBV27	TRBJ2-2	TGTGCCTCGTGGGCCGGGCTAGCAGGTCTGAACACCGGGGAGCTGTTTTTT	CASWAGLAGLNTGELFF
NA	NA	TRBV5-1	TRBJ1-3	TGCGCCAGCAGCCCAGCGGGGGCAGGGGCCCGGTCAATTGGAAACACCATATATTTT	CASSPAGAGARSIGNTIYF
NA	NA	TRBV6-2/TRBV6-3	TRBJ2-5	TGTGCCAGCAGCCCCGGGACACCTCCAGAGACCCAGTACTTC	CASSPGTPPETQYF
once	TRBD1	TRBV5-1	TRBJ1-3	TGCGCCAGCAGCCTCCCTGGACAGGGAACTGGAAACACCATATATTTT	CASSLPGQGTGNTIYF
NA	NA	TRBV9	TRBJ2-7	TGTGCCAGCAGCGCGGGATTGGGCTCTTACGAGCAGTACTTC	CASSAGLGSYEQYF
NA	TRBD2	TRBV5-1	TRBJ2-3	TGCGCCAGCAGTTATAGCGGGAGGGCCGAAACAGATACGCAGTATTTT	CASSYSGRAETDTQYF
NA	NA	TRBV4-1	TRBJ1-1	TGCGCCAGCAGAACTAGCCCCGGGTTTAACACTGAAGCTTTCTTT	CASRTSPGFNTEAFF
NA	NA	TRBV29-1	TRBJ2-2	TGCAGCGTGAAAGGGGTAGGGGAGCTGTTTTTT	CSVKGVGELFF
NA	NA	TRBV6-1	TRBJ1-6	TGTGCCAGCAGTGATTTAGGGGCAGGCAATTCACCCCTCCACTTT	CASSDLGAGNSPLHF
few	TRBD2	TRBV27	TRBJ2-3	TGTGCCAGCAGTTTAGGGGCAAGCGGGATAGCGCAGTATTTT	CASSLGASGIAQYF
NA	NA	TRBV5-1	TRBJ2-7	TGCGCCAGCAGCCTAACGGACGGACAGTGGTTGCGGGAGCAGTACTTC	CASSLTDGQWLREQYF
NA	NA	TRBV4-1	TRBJ1-5	TGCGCCAGCAGCCAAGAACAAAGGGGGTCTCAGCCCCAGCATTTT	CASSQEQRGSQPQHF
NA	NA	TRBV18	TRBJ1-2	TGTGCCAGCTCACCAGGGTCGGGGTACGGCTATGGCTACACCTTC	CASSPGSGYGYGYTF
NA	NA	TRBV2	TRBJ2-2	TGTGCCAGCAGGGGACTGAACACCGGGGAGCTGTTTTTT	CASRGLNTGELFF
NA	NA	TRBV6-5	TRBJ1-1	TGTGCCAGCCAGACTGTGAACACTGAAGCTTTCTTT	CASQTVNTEAFF
NA	NA	TRBV7-9	TRBJ1-4	TGTGCCAGCAGTCGGGGAGCAACTAATGAAAAACTGTTTTTT	CASSRGATNEKLFF
once	TRBD1	TRBV18	TRBJ1-5	TGTGCCAGCTCTTCCGGGACAGGGGGCAATCAGCCCCAGCATTTT	CASSSGTGGNQPQHF
NA	NA	TRBV7-2	TRBJ1-2	TGTGCCAGCAGCTTAGATGGAGGGATTGGCTACACCTTC	CASSLDGGIGYTF
NA	TRBD2	TRBV5-5	TRBJ2-7	TGTGCCAGCAGTCGTGCGGGGGACTCCTACGAGCAGTACTTC	CASSRAGDSYEQYF
NA	NA	TRBV5-1	TRBJ1-3	TGCGCCAGCAGCGAGCGGAGCTCTGGAAACACCATATATTTT	CASSERSSGNTIYF
NA	NA	TRBV4-1	TRBJ2-1	TGCGCCAGCAGCCAAGGTAGAGGGTTCTTTTCCGATAGCTCCTACAATGAGCAGTTCTTC	CASSQGRGFFSDSSYNEQFF
NA	TRBD1	TRBV5-8	TRBJ1-5	TGTGCCAGCCAACCAACTCTTGACAGGGGCGGTCAGCCCCAGCATTTT	CASQPTLDRGGQPQHF
NA	TRBD1	TRBV29-1	TRBJ2-7	TGCAGCGTGGGAGGGGGACAGGGTACCTACGAGCAGTACTTC	CSVGGGQGTYEQYF
NA	TRBD2	TRBV7-2	TRBJ2-7	TGTGCCAGCAGCTTCCGACTAGCGGGAGGTTTAAACGAGCAGTACTTC	CASSFRLAGGLNEQYF
NA	NA	TRBV25-1	TRBJ2-7	TGTGCCAGCAGTGAATTGAGGACTTCCTCCTACGAGCAGTACTTC	CASSELRTSSYEQYF
NA	NA	TRBV5-1	TRBJ2-1	TGCGCCAGCAGCTTGGATAGTAGGGGGTTGGATGAGCAGTTCTTC	CASSLDSRGLDEQFF
once	NA	TRBV14	TRBJ1-3	TGTGCCAGCAGCGTGCAGGGGTTTTTTCGAGACACCATATATTTT	CASSVQGFFRDTIYF
NA	NA	TRBV6-4	TRBJ2-2	TGTGCCAGCAGTGAAACACGAACCACCGGGGAGCTGTTTTTT	CASSETRTTGELFF
NA	NA	TRBV19	TRBJ1-2	TGTGCCAGTAGTATCCTACAGGGTCGGACCGAAGGCTACACCTTC	CASSILQGRTEGYTF
NA	TRBD2	TRBV4-2	TRBJ2-1	TGTGCCAGCAGCCAATATCTAGCGGGGGGCGGGAATGAGCAGTTCTTC	CASSQYLAGGGNEQFF
NA	TRBD1	TRBV28	TRBJ1-2	TGTGCCAGCAGTTTATATGCGACAGGGGGTAGGAACTATGGCTACACCTTC	CASSLYATGGRNYGYTF
NA	NA	TRBV5-1	TRBJ2-1	TGCGCCAGCAGCTTCGGCCGGGGGACGGTGGGCAATGAGCAGTTCTTC	CASSFGRGTVGNEQFF
NA	TRBD1	TRBV5-1	TRBJ1-1	TGCGCCAGCAGCTTGGTAACAGGGGTGAGCACTGAAGCTTTCTTT	CASSLVTGVSTEAFF
NA	NA	TRBV10-3	TRBJ1-3	TGTGCCGTCTCGATGGCAAGCTCTGGAAACACCATATATTTT	CAVSMASSGNTIYF
NA	NA	TRBV19	TRBJ2-1	TGTGCCAGTAGCTTGAGCGAGAGCTCCTACAATGAGCAGTTCTTC	CASSLSESSYNEQFF
NA	NA	TRBV10-1	TRBJ2-2	TGCGCCAGCACTCAAGCGGTCGGGGAGCTGTTTTTT	CASTQAVGELFF
NA	NA	TRBV7-2	TRBJ2-7	TGTGCCAGCAGCTTAGGCGGGCACGAGCAGTACTTC	CASSLGGHEQYF
NA	TRBD1	TRBV24-1	TRBJ1-4	TGTGCCACCAGTGACAGGACAGGCCCAGATGAAAAACTGTTTTTT	CATSDRTGPDEKLFF
NA	NA	TRBV6-5	TRBJ1-2	TGTGCCACCCTAGGGGTTTATGGCTACACCTTC	CATLGVYGYTF